The 13 T cell receptor beta chains below all came from one sample that was sequenced in a study of neurological immune-mediated disorders. MiXCR was run by TCRdb on the 5' RACE reads, yielding one entry per CDR3 protein. This sample has about 36,000 distinct CDR3 sequences, with 10% found just once. Sequencing was performed on PBMCs. The receptors were gathered from a woman between 25 and 40 years old with HTLV-1-associated myelopathy (HAM/TSP).

Relative to its sample, this clonotype is medium-sized. The DNA of the CDR3 is TGCGCCAGCAGCTTCCGCCGGGACAGGGGCGACACCGGGGAGCTGTTTTTT. Encoded protein: CASSFRRDRGDTGELFF. The gene calls are TRBV5-1 and TRBJ2-2, with TRBD1 identical over 10 bases. The V gene's germline CDR1 is SGHRS and CDR2 YFSETQ. The CDR3 has 17 amino acids. With V trimmed by 2 bases and J by 3 bases, 7 bases remained unmatched.

Ten or more counts support this clonotype. The rearrangement uses TRBV4-1 and TRBJ2-3; D remains unclear. Germline assignment: CDR1 MGHRA and CDR2 YSYEKL. Trimming removed 1 base from V and 8 bases from J, with 13 bases in between. The CDR3 covers 14 residues. The CDR3 DNA reads as TGCGCCAGCAGCCAAGCCCTAGGTCTCGGTACGCAGTATTTT. Translating it yields CASSQALGLGTQYF.

This clonotype was detected many times. The J gene is TRBJ2-1, the V gene TRBV3-1; TRBD2 agrees at 11 bases. The germline CDR1 and CDR2 sequences are LGHDT and YNNKEL (reference sequence). With 1 base clipped from V and 2 bases from J, the junction kept 13 bases outside the gene matches. CDR3 size: 20 residues. The CDR3 here is CASSQVPRLTSGAAYNEQFF. CDR3 nucleotides: TGTGCCAGCAGCCAAGTACCGCGCTTGACTAGCGGGGCCGCCTACAATGAGCAGTTCTTC.

This clonotype was counted many times. The genes are TRBV9 and TRBJ1-2, with 9 bases lining up with TRBD1. V gave up 3 bases and J gave up 2 bases; unmatched junction bases: 5. The CDR3 is made up of 15 amino acids. Germline CDR1 and CDR2: SGDLS and YYNGEE. Here the CDR3 reads CASSGTGAGNYGYTF. DNA for the CDR3: TGTGCCAGCAGCGGGACAGGGGCCGGGAACTATGGCTACACCTTC.

This clonotype was seen at least ten times. The chain joins TRBV19 to TRBJ2-3; D not resolved. The CDR3 covers 14 residues. V was cut by 5 bases and J by 4 bases, with 13 bases left in between. Germline V gene data show CDR1 as LNHDA and CDR2 as SQIVND (reference sequence). The CDR3 loop is CASSPAWVPDTQYF. CDR3 DNA: TGTGCCAGTAGTCCCGCCTGGGTCCCAGATACGCAGTATTTT.

This clonotype has a count of ten or more. The CDR3 reads CASSSGSDSGANVLTF. The DNA of the CDR3 is TGCGCCAGCAGTAGCGGCAGCGACTCTGGGGCCAACGTCCTGACTTTC. The rearrangement joins TRBV5-1 to TRBJ2-6; weak D call: TRBD2 (6 bases). CDR1 and CDR2 from the germline V gene are SGHRS and YFSETQ. V lost 5 bases and J 0 bases, leaving 12 bases between the germline ends. There are 16 residues in the CDR3.

The table lists this clonotype with many counts. Here the CDR3 DNA reads TGCAGTGCCCGGCCCTCAGGGGGCTTTAATGAAAAACTGTTTTTT. Encoded protein: CSARPSGGFNEKLFF. The gene calls are TRBV20-1 and TRBJ1-4, with TRBD1 identical over 8 bases. The trim removed 6 bases at V and 4 bases at J, leaving 10 bases unmatched. The length of the CDR3 is 15 residues. CDR1 and CDR2 (germline): DFQATT, SNEGSKA (reference sequence).

The CDR3 coding sequence is TGCAGTGCTAGAAGGGACAGGATTATCTCTAACTATGGCTACACCTTC. Amino acid sequence: CSARRDRIISNYGYTF. This chain connects TRBV20-1 to TRBJ1-2; 8 positions agree with TRBD1. After removal of 2 bases from V and 0 bases from J, the junction contained 8 bases not matched to a gene. The germline V gene encodes CDR1 DFQATT and CDR2 SNEGSKA (reference sequence). The CDR3 is 16 residues long.

This clonotype was detected ten times or more. This chain connects TRBV7-9 to TRBJ1-1; D remains unclear. V was pared by 2 bases and J by 1 base, with 8 bases between. The germline CDR1 and CDR2 sequences are SEHNR and FQNEAQ (reference sequence). CDR3 size: 14 residues. CDR3 DNA sequence: TGTGCCAGCAGCTTAAAGGGTACGAACACTGAAGCTTTCTTT. It yields the protein CASSLKGTNTEAFF.

This clonotype was seen repeatedly, ten times or more. The chain couples TRBV20-1 to TRBJ2-2; 10 bases line up with TRBD1. Trimming at V came to 6 bases and at J to 3 bases, leaving 4 bases not matched to a gene. Germline values: CDR1 DFQATT, CDR2 SNEGSKA (reference sequence). The CDR3 covers 14 residues. The CDR3 DNA follows: TGCAGTGCCCCGGGACAGGGGTACACCGGGGAGCTGTTTTTT. It specifies CSAPGQGYTGELFF.

This clonotype was picked up many times. The rearrangement joins TRBV20-1 to TRBJ1-2; TRBD1 might be the D (5 bases). The CDR3 covers 13 residues. Germline CDR1 reads DFQATT; CDR2 reads SNEGSKA (reference sequence). The V and J ends lost 5 bases and 5 bases respectively, with 15 bases between them. CDR3 loop: CSAVHPGLYGYTF. In DNA, the CDR3 is TGCAGTGCTGTACATCCGGGACTGTATGGCTACACCTTC.

This clonotype has more than one count but fewer than ten. CDR3 protein: CSALSGTATSNTEAFF. The CDR3 bases are TGCAGTGCTCTGTCCGGGACCGCTACTTCGAACACTGAAGCTTTCTTT. This rearrangement joins TRBV20-1 to TRBJ1-1, with a possible D match to TRBD1 (5 bases). V shed 5 bases and J shed 1 base, with 20 bases lying between them. The germline gives CDR1 DFQATT, CDR2 SNEGSKA (reference sequence). The CDR3 is made up of 16 amino acids.

At least ten counts were recorded for this clonotype. V usage is TRBV20-1 and J usage is TRBJ2-3; D possibly matches TRBD1 or TRBD2 (5 bases each). The CDR3 sequence is 13 residues long. Trimming took off 3 bases at V and 5 bases at J, with 12 bases between the two ends. The V gene's germline CDR1 is DFQATT and CDR2 SNEGSKA (reference sequence). The CDR3 DNA follows: TGCAGTGCTAGGTCGGGGCCGCAAGATACGCAGTATTTT. Translating it yields CSARSGPQDTQYF.